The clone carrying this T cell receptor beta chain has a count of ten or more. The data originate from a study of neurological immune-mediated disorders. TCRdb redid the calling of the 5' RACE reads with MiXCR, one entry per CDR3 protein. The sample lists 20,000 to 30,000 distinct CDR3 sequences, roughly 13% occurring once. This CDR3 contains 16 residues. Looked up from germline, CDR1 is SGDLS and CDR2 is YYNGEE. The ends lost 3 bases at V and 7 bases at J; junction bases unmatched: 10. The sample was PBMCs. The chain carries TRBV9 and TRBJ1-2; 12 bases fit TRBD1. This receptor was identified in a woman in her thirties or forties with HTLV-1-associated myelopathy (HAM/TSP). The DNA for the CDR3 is TGTGCCAGCAGCGCTCCCGGGACAGGGGGCGAGGCTGGCTACACCTTC. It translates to CASSAPGTGGEAGYTF.